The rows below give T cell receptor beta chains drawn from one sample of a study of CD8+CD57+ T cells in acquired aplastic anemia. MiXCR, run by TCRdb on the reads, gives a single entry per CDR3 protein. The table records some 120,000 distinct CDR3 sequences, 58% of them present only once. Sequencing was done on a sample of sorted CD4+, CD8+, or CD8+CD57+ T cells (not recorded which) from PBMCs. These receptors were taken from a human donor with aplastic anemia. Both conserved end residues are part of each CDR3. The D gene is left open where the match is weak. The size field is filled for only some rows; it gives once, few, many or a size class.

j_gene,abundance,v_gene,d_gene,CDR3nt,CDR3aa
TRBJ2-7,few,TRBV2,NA,TGTGCCAGCAAAATCCGGGTAAACTCCTACGAGCAGTACTTC,CASKIRVNSYEQYF
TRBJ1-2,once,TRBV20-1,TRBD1,TGCAGTTCTTACACAGGGGATGGCTACACCTTC,CSSYTGDGYTF
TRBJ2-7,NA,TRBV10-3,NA,TGTGCCATCATTAGACAGGGAGGCGAGCAGTACTTC,CAIIRQGGEQYF
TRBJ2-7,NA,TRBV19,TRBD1,TGTGCCAGTAGACCGGACAGGGGGGCCTACGAGCAGTACTTC,CASRPDRGAYEQYF
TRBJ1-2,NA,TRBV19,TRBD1,TGTGCCAGTAGTGTCGCCGGGACAGGGACCTATGGCTACACCTTC,CASSVAGTGTYGYTF
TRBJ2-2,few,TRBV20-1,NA,TGCAGTGCTAGGGACCGGTTGGCCGGGGAGCTGTTTTTT,CSARDRLAGELFF
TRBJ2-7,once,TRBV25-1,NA,TGTGCCAGCGGTTTTCCGGGGCCCTTGGACGAGCAGTACTTC,CASGFPGPLDEQYF
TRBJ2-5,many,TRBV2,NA,TGTGCCAGCAAGCAGGGTGGCGGGGAGACCCAGTACTTC,CASKQGGGETQYF
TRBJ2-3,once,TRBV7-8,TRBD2,TGTGCCAGCAGCTCAAGAACTAGCGGGGGGGACGATACGCAGTATTTT,CASSSRTSGGDDTQYF
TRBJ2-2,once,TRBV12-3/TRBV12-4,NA,TGTGCCAGCAGCCCTCAGAACGGGGAGCTGTTTTTT,CASSPQNGELFF
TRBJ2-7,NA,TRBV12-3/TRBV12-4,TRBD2,TGTGCCAGCATTTTAGCGGGGGGGCGTTACGAGCAGTACTTC,CASILAGGRYEQYF
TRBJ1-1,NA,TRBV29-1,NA,TGCAGCGTTTCCGGCACTGAAGCTTTCTTT,CSVSGTEAFF
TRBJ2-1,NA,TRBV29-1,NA,TGCAGCGTTTCGGAGGTCGTTTACAATGAGCAGTTCTTC,CSVSEVVYNEQFF
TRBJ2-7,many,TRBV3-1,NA,TGTGTCAGCAGCCAAGGTCGCGGGCTCTACGAGCAGTACTTC,CVSSQGRGLYEQYF
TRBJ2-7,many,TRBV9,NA,TGTGCCAGCAGCGTAGCGGACAGCTCCTACGAGCAGTACTTC,CASSVADSSYEQYF
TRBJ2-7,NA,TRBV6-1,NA,TGTGCCAGCAGTGATCTGGGCGGGACAAGCTCCTACGAGCAGTACTTC,CASSDLGGTSSYEQYF
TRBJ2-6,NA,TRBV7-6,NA,TGTGCCAGCAGCCCGGACTTTGGGGCCAACGTCCTGACTTTC,CASSPDFGANVLTF
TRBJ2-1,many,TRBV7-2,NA,TGTGCCAGCAGCTTCGAAATACACAATGAGCAGTTCTTC,CASSFEIHNEQFF
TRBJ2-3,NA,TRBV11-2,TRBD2,TGTGCCAGCAGCTTAGTCGGGACTAGCGGCACAGATACGCAGTATTTT,CASSLVGTSGTDTQYF
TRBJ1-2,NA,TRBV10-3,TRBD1,TGTGCCTCAGAACAGGGGGCCTATGGCTACACCTTC,CASEQGAYGYTF
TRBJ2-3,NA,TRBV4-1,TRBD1,TGCGCCAGCAGCCCTTGGGACAGGGGCACAGATACGCAGTATTTT,CASSPWDRGTDTQYF
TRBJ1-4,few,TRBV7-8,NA,TGTGCCAGCAGCTTCCCACAGGGTGGGAAACTGTTTTTT,CASSFPQGGKLFF
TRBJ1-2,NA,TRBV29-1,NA,TGCAGCGTTGAATTGGACAGAGGCTATGGCTACACCTTC,CSVELDRGYGYTF
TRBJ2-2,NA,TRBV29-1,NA,NA,CSVGGGTGELVF
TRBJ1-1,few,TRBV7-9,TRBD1,TGTGCCAGCAGCGTATCGACAGGGTTCACTGAAGCTTTCTTT,CASSVSTGFTEAFF
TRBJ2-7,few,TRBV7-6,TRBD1,TGTGCCAGCAGCCCCTCGACAGGGGGCCGCGGTGAGCAGTACTTC,CASSPSTGGRGEQYF
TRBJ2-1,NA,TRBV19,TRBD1,TGTGCCAGTAGTATGACAGGGTCGGGATACAATGAGCAGTTCTTC,CASSMTGSGYNEQFF
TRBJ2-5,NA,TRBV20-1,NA,TGCAGTGCCTCACTAGGGGAGACCCAGTACTTC,CSASLGETQYF
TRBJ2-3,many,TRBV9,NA,TGTGCCAGCAGCCCTCTGGGGAGAGGTGCAGATACGCAGTATTTT,CASSPLGRGADTQYF
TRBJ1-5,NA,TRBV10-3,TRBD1,TGTGCCATCAGTGAGAGGAACGGACAGGGCAATCAGCCCCAGCATTTT,CAISERNGQGNQPQHF
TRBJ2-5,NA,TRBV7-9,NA,TGTGCCAGCAGCTTAGTGGTGGAAGAGACCCAGTACTTC,CASSLVVEETQYF
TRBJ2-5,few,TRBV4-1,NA,TGCGCCAGCAGCCAATCCCTGACAGAACAAGAGACCCAGTACTTC,CASSQSLTEQETQYF
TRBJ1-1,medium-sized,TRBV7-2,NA,TGTGCCAGCAGCCTAGGGGGGACGGGCACTGAAGCTTTCTTT,CASSLGGTGTEAFF
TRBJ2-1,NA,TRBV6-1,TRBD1,TGTGCCAGCAGCCGCGACAGGGTGGGAATGAATGAGCAGTTCTTC,CASSRDRVGMNEQFF
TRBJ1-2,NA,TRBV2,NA,TGTGCCAGCAGTGATGGGGGGACGGGAGCTAACTATGGCTACACCTTC,CASSDGGTGANYGYTF
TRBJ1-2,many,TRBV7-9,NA,TGTGCCAGCAGCTTAGACGGGCAGGGAAGAGGCTACACCTTC,CASSLDGQGRGYTF
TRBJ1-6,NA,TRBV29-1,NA,TGCAGCGTGCAGACAGACTTTAATTCACCCCTCCACTTT,CSVQTDFNSPLHF
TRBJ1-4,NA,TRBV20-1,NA,TGCAGTGGGGCAGGGGCTAATGAAAAACTGTTTTTT,CSGAGANEKLFF
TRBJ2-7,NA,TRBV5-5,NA,TGTGCCAGCAGCTTTATCGAGTACGAGCAGTACTTC,CASSFIEYEQYF
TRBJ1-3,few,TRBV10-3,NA,TGTGCCATCAGTGCGGGGCAGGGTTGGGACACCATATATTTT,CAISAGQGWDTIYF
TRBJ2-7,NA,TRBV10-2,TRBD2,TGCGCCAGCAGCGGAGTCGCTAGCGGAAGACTCTACGAGCAGTACTTC,CASSGVASGRLYEQYF
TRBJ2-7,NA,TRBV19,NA,TGTGCCAGTAGTTCCGGCCCCCAACCTTACGAGCAGTACTTC,CASSSGPQPYEQYF
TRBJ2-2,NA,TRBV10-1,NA,TGCGCCAGCAGTGAGTCGTCGACTTCTGGTGGCACCGGGGAGCTGTTTTTT,CASSESSTSGGTGELFF
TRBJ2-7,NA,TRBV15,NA,TGTGCCACCAGCGAGGGACTGGCCTACGAGCAGTACTTC,CATSEGLAYEQYF
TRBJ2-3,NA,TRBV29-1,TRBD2,TGCAGCGTTGGTTGGGGGGGAGGTAGCACAGATACGCAGTATTTT,CSVGWGGGSTDTQYF
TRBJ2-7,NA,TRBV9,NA,TGTGCCAGCAGCCCCGGTGGATGGGGCCGAAGCTCCTACGAGCAGTACTTC,CASSPGGWGRSSYEQYF
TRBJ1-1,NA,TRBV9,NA,TGTGCCAGCAGCGTAGGGGAAGTTGGCACTGAAGCTTTCTTT,CASSVGEVGTEAFF
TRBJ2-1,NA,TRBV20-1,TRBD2,TGCAGTGCCAGCAGTTCCCGGGTGGGCGGGACTATGCAGTTCTTC,CSASSSRVGGTMQFF
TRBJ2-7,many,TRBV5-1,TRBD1,TGCGCCAGCAGTCTCTCCGGGACAGGGAGTGTTTACGAGCAGTACTTC,CASSLSGTGSVYEQYF
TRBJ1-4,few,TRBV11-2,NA,TGTGCCAGCAGCTGGCTCCGGACTAATGAAAAACTGTTTTTT,CASSWLRTNEKLFF
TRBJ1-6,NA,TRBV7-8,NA,TGTGCCAGCAGCTTAGCGCCGAATAATTCACCCCTCCACTTT,CASSLAPNNSPLHF
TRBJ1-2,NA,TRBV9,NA,TGTGCCAGCAGTGACTCGGACATTGGCTATGGCTACACCTTC,CASSDSDIGYGYTF
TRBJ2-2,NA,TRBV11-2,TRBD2,TGTGCCAGCAGCACTCGGACTAGCGGGAGTACGAACACCGGGGAGCTGTTTTTT,CASSTRTSGSTNTGELFF
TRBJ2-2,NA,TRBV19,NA,TGTGCCAGTAGTATTGGAGACGATCTATTCGGCGGGGAGCTGTTTTTT,CASSIGDDLFGGELFF
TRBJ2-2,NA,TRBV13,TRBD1,TGTGCCAGCAGCTTAGCCCAACAGGGGGGCGTCTCCGGAGAGCTGTTTTTT,CASSLAQQGGVSGELFF
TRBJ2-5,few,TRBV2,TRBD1,TGTGCCAGCAGTGACAGGGGGCCTGAGACCCAGTACTTC,CASSDRGPETQYF
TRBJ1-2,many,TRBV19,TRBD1,TGTGCCAGTACCCCGGGACAGAACTATGGCTACACCTTC,CASTPGQNYGYTF